The T cell receptor beta chain described here comes from a study of shared clonotypes between healthy human individuals. Germline V gives CDR1 SGHRS, CDR2 YFSETQ. The trim removed 4 bases at V and 7 bases at J, leaving 7 bases unmatched. The CDR3 consists of 14 residues. Assay used: immunoSEQ multiplex PCR; TCRdb lists only in-frame clones, some missing. The sample records about 1 million clones, around 78% being singletons. The sequenced sample was memory CD4+ T cells from PBMCs. Subset specified: CD45RA-negative fraction. The chain carries TRBV5-1 and TRBJ1-4; 7 bases are shared with TRBD1. The sequence came from a man aged 18 to 29 in good health. Some clones in this sample may be carry-over from other donors' samples. As DNA, the CDR3 is TGCGCCAGCAGCCTCCCGCAGGGGGGTGAAAAACTGTTTTTT. This gives the protein CASSLPQGGEKLFF.